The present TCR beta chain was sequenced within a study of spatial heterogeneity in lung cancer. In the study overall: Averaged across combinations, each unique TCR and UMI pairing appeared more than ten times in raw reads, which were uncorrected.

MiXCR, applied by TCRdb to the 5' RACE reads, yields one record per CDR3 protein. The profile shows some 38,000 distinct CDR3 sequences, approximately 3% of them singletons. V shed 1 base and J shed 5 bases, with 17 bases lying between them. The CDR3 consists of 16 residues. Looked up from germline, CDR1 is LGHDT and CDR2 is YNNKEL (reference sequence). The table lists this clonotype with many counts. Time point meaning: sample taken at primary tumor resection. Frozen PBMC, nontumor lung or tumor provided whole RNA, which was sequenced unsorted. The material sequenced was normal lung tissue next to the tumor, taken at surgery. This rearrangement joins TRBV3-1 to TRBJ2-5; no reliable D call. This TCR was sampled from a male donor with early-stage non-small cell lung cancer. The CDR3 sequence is CASSQGTALSWETQYF. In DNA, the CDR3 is TGTGCCAGCAGCCAAGGAACGGCTCTCTCTTGGGAGACCCAGTACTTC.